This entry is about one T cell receptor beta chain. What it recognizes is unknown. Specified time point: pre-sensitization, week 0. Documented treatment: therapeutic diphenylcyclopropenone sensitization with weekly scalp DPC. TCRdb passed the RACE reads through MiXCR, listing each CDR3 protein once. The sample has tens of thousands of distinct CDR3 sequences; around an eighth are singletons. This sample is part of a study of human T cells and chemical hapten exposure. General study results and limits: Donors were affected by alopecia, so their immune reaction might vary from that of healthy individuals. Patch test score rose with PT1 expanded TCR count, significant at thresholds 8, 16 and 32, not 4.

Germline values: CDR1 SGHVS, CDR2 FQNEAQ. The CDR3 totals 14 residues. V lost 0 bases and J 5 bases, leaving 8 bases between the germline ends. This sequence was found in a woman under 40 with alopecia areata. Some clones in this sample may be carry-over from other donors' samples. The sequences come from whole blood, collected in connection with sensitization to the hapten diphenylcyclopropenone (DPC). This chain uses TRBV7-8 with TRBJ1-3, with D unclear. The CDR3 region is CASSLAAGRNTIYF. The CDR3 DNA reads TGTGCCAGCAGCTTAGCCGCCGGTCGAAACACCATATATTTT.